This T cell receptor (beta chain) emerged from a study of Graves' ophthalmopathy and Graves' hyperthyroidism. This clonotype was recorded a few times. Its specificity is not known. Whole-study results and caveats: Predictions made by the model for ophthalmopathy progression reached 70.59% sensitivity and around 73% specificity. The majority of expanded thyroid clonotypes above 0.001 frequency also occurred in blood.

Amplified TCR beta CDR3 regions were obtained using RNA transcripts as template. HTBI-primed RT-PCR formed the first round, and a multiplex PCR formed the second. From the multiplex PCR reads, TCRdb called clonotypes with MiXCR, one entry per CDR3 protein. The sample carries about 240,000 distinct CDR3 sequences, 45% recorded once. Other autoimmune diseases, uncontrolled infections, pregnancy or lactation ruled patients out of participation. The source of the PBMCs was 10 ml of fresh peripheral blood. The CDR3 loop spans 12 amino acids. The ends were cut back, 6 bases at V and 3 bases at J, with 5 bases in the middle. From germline, CDR1 is WNHNN and CDR2 SYGVQD (reference sequence).

The TCR sequence derives from an adult man with Graves' ophthalmopathy. This chain connects TRBV10-1 to TRBJ2-2, with unresolved D. The material sequenced was peripheral blood. This CDR3 is CASRGYTGELFF. In DNA, the CDR3 is TGCGCCAGCAGGGGGTACACCGGGGAGCTGTTTTTT.